This T cell receptor beta chain came from a study of cytomegalovirus exposure and HLA in healthy donors. With 60 Vbeta and 13 Jbeta primers, the PCR was carried out. Profiled with immunoSEQ multiplex PCR; TCRdb holds only in-frame clones, not every one. This table holds around 130,000 clones, 82% found once. This CDR3 has 14 residues. Germline CDR1 GTSNPN, CDR2 SVGIG (reference sequence). V was pared by 6 bases and J by 4 bases, with 16 bases between. This clone was seen a few times. The chain is built from TRBV30 and TRBJ1-3; tentative D call: TRBD1 (5 bases). Sequenced sample: PBMCs. The receptor was isolated from a boy younger than 18 in good health and CMV-seronegative. CDR3 bases: TGTGCCTGCCGCTCCGCGGACAAGGGAAACACCATATATTTT. It translates to CACRSADKGNTIYF. Using reference TRBV30 and TRBJ1-3 for the parts outside the CDR3, the full variable domain is SQTIHQWPATLVQPVGSPLSLECTVEGTSNPNLYWYRQAAGRGLQLLFYSVGIGQISSEVPQNLSASRPQDRQFILSSKKLLLSDSGFYLCACRSADKGNTIYFGEGSWLTVV.